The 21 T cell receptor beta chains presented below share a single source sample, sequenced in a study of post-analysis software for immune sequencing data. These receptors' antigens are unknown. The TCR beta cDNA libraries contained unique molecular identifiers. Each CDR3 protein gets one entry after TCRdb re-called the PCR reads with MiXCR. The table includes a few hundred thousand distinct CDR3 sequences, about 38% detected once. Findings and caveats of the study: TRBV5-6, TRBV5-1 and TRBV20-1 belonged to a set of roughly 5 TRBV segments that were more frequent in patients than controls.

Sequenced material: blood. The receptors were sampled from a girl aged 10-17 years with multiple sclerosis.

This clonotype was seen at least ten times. In nucleotides, the CDR3 is TGTGCCAGCAGCTTAGATCATGGCAGGGGCAATGAGCAGTTCTTC. Amino acid sequence: CASSLDHGRGNEQFF. The chain uses TRBV11-2 and TRBJ2-1, with D maybe TRBD1 (6 bases). This CDR3 has 15 amino acids. The V end lost 0 bases, the J end lost 6 bases, and 12 bases lay between the germline ends. The germline gives CDR1 SGHAT, CDR2 FQNNGV.

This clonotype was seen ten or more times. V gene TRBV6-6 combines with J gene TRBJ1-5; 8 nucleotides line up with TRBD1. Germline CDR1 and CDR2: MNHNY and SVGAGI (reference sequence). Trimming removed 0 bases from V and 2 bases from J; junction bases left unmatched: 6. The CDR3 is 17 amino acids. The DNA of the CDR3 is TGTGCCAGCAGTTACTCGGCAGGGGGCGCGGGCAATCAGCCCCAGCATTTT. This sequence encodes CASSYSAGGAGNQPQHF.

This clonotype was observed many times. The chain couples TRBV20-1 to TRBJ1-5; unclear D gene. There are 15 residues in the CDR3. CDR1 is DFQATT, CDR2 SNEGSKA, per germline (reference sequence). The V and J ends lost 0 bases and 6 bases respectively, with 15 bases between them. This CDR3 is CSARDDRWQAQPQHF. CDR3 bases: TGCAGTGCTAGAGATGATCGGTGGCAGGCTCAGCCCCAGCATTTT.

The DNA of the CDR3 is TGTGCCAGCAGTTCGGGACAGCCCTCCTACGAGCAGTACTTC. Amino acid sequence: CASSSGQPSYEQYF. The V gene is TRBV12-3 or TRBV12-4, the J gene TRBJ2-7; 7 positions match TRBD1. The CDR3 consists of 14 residues. J gave up 0 bases and V 4 bases, and 3 bases lay outside the gene matches.

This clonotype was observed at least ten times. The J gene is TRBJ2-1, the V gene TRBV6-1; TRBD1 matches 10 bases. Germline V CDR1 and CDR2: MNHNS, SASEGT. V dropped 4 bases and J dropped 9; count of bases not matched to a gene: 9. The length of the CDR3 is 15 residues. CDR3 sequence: CASSVGQGGRGEQFF. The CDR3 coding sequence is TGTGCCAGCAGTGTAGGACAGGGGGGCCGAGGTGAGCAGTTCTTC.

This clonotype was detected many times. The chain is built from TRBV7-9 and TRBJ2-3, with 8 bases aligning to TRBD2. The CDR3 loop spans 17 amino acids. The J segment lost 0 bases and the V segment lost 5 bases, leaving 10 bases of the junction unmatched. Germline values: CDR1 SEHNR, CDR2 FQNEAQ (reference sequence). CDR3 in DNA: TGTGCCAGCAGCCAGGGGATAGCGGGGCCTAGCACAGATACGCAGTATTTT. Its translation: CASSQGIAGPSTDTQYF.

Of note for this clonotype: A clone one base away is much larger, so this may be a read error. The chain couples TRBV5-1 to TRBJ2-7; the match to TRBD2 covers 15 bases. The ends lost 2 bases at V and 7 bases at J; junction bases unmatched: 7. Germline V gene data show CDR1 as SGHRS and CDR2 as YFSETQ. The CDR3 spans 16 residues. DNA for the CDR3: TGCGCCAGCAGCTTAGGACTAGCGGGAGGGATCAATGAGCAGTACTTC. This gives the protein CASSLGLAGGINEQYF.

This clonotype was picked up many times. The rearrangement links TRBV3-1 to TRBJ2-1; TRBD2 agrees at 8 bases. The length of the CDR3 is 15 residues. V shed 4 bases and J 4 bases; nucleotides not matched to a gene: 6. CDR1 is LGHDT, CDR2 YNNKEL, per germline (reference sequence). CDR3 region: CASSPRTSRYNEQFF. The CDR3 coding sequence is TGTGCCAGCAGCCCCCGGACTAGCAGATACAATGAGCAGTTCTTC.

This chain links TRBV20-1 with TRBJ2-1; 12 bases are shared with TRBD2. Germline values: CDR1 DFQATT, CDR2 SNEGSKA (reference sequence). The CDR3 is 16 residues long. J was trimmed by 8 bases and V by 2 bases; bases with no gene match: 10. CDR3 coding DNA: TGCAGTGCTAGAACAGGGAAAGGACTAGCGGGATATGAGCAGTTCTTC. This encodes CSARTGKGLAGYEQFF.

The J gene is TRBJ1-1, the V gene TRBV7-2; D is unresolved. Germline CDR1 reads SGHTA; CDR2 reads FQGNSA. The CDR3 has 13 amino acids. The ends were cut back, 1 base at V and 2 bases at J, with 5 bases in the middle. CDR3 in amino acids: CASSLVANTEAFF. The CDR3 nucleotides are TGTGCCAGCAGCTTAGTGGCAAACACTGAAGCTTTCTTT.

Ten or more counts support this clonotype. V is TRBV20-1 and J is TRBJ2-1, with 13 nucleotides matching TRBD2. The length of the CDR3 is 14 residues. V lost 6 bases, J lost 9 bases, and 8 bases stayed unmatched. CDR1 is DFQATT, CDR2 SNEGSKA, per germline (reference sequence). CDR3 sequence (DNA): TGCAGTGCGCGAACTAGCGGGAGGGCCCTTGAGCAGTTCTTC. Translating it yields CSARTSGRALEQFF.

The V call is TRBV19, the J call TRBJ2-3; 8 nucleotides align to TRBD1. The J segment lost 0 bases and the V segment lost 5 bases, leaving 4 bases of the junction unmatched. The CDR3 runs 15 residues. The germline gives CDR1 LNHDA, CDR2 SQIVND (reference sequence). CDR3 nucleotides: TGTGCCAGTAGTGCTACAGGGGGAAGCACAGATACGCAGTATTTT. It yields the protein CASSATGGSTDTQYF.

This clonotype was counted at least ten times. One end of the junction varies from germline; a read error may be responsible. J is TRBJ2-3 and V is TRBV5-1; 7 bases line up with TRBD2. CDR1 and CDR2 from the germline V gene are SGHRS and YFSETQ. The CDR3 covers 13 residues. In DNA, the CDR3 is TGTGCCAGCAGCTTTACCGGGGGGGATACGCAGTATTTT. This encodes CASSFTGGDTQYF.

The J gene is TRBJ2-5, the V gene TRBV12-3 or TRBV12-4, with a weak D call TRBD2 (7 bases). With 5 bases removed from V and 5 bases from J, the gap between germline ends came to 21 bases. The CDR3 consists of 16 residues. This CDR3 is CASSVVGGQGSETQYF. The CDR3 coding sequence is TGTGCCAGCAGTGTCGTCGGGGGGCAGGGGTCTGAGACCCAGTACTTC.

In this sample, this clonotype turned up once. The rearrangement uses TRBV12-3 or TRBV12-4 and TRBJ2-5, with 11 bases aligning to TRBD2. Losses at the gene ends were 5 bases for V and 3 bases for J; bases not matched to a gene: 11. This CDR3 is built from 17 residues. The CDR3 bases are TGTGCCAGCAGTCCCTCCCGCGGGACTAGCGGAGAAGAGACCCAGTACTTC. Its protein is CASSPSRGTSGEETQYF.

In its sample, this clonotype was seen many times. CDR3 residues: CASSLDRVKGYTF. The CDR3 DNA reads TGTGCCAGCAGCCTAGACAGGGTCAAGGGCTACACCTTC. V usage is TRBV7-2 and J usage is TRBJ1-2; 7 positions agree with TRBD1. Losses at the gene ends were 5 bases for V and 8 bases for J; bases not matched to a gene: 8. The CDR3 is made up of 13 amino acids. From germline, CDR1 is SGHTA and CDR2 FQGNSA.

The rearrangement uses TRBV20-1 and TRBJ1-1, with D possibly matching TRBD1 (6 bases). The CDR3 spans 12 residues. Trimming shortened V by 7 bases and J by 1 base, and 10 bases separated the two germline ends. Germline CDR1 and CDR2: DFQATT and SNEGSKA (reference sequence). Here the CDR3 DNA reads TGCAGTGGCAGGGGAAAGAACACTGAAGCTTTCTTT. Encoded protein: CSGRGKNTEAFF.

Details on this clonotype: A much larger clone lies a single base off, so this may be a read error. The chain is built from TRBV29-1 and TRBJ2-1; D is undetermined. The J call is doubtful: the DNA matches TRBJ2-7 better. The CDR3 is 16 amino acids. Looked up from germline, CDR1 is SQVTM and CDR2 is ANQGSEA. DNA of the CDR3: TGCAGCGTTGAAGAAAGGAGACCCCAGCCCTACAATGAGCAGTACTTC. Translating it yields CSVEERRPQPYNEQYF.

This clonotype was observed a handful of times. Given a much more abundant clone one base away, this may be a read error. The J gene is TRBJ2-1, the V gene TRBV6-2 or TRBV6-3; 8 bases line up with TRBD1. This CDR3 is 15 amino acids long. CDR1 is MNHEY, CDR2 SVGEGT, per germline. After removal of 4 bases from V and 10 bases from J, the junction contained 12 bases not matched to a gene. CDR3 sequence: CASSCSSQGASEQFF. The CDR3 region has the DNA TGTGCCAGCAGTTGCTCGAGTCAGGGGGCCTCCGAGCAGTTCTTC.

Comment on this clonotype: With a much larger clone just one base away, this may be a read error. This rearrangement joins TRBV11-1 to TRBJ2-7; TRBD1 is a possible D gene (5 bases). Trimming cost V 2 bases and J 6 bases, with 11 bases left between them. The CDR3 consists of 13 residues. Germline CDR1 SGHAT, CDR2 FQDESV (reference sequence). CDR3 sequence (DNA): TGTGCCAGCAGCTTAAAGCGCAGGGCCGAGCAGTACTTC. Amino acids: CASSLKRRAEQYF.

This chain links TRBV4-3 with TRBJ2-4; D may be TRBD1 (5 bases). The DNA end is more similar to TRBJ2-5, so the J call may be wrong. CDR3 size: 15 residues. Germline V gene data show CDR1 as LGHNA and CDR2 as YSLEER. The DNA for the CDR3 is TGCGCCAGCAGCCAAGTTTCAGGGCTGGGAGAGACCCAGTACTTC. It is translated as CASSQVSGLGETQYF.